A selection of T cell receptor beta chains follows, all from one sample in a study of shared clonotypes between healthy human individuals. The assay was immunoSEQ multiplex PCR, and TCRdb's table has in-frame clones only and misses some. Of around 1.9 million clones in the sample, approximately 92% are singletons; the top ten hold less than 2%. The specimen was naive CD8+ T cells from PBMCs. The receptors derive from a man between 18 and 29 years old in good health. Some clones in this sample may be carry-over from other donors' samples. CDR3s include the opening cysteine and the closing phenylalanine or tryptophan. Each record gives: V gene, J gene, CDR3 length, D gene, clone size, CDR3 protein, CDR3 DNA. A D gene is named only where the DNA matches it firmly. The listing skips clone size in some rows; elsewhere it reads once, few, many or a size class.

TRBV7-8	TRBJ2-7	16	-	-	CASSLRRGSWGDEQYF	TGTGCCAGCAGCTTACGCCGTGGAAGTTGGGGGGACGAGCAGTACTTC
TRBV27	TRBJ1-1	13	-	-	CASSDTLGTEAFF	TGTGCCAGTTCTGACACCCTCGGGACTGAAGCTTTCTTT
TRBV29-1	TRBJ2-3	14	-	-	CSVGGGIWSDTQYF	TGCAGCGTTGGAGGCGGGATTTGGTCAGATACGCAGTATTTT
TRBV9	TRBJ2-7	16	TRBD2	-	CASSATLAGRSYEQYF	TGTGCCAGCAGCGCTACCTTAGCGGGCCGGTCCTACGAGCAGTACTTC
TRBV2	TRBJ2-2	15	-	-	CASSAPLVNTGELFF	TGTGCCAGCAGTGCCCCCCTCGTGAACACCGGGGAGCTGTTTTTT
TRBV21-1	TRBJ2-3	13	-	-	CASSRDRVNTQYF	TGTGCCAGCAGCAGGGACAGGGTAAATACGCAGTATTTT
TRBV7-9	TRBJ2-7	16	TRBD2	-	CASSFDPSGGTYEQYF	TGTGCCAGCAGCTTTGACCCTAGCGGGGGAACCTACGAGCAGTACTTC
TRBV19	TRBJ1-1	12	-	-	CATQRGNTEAFF	TGTGCCACACAGAGGGGGAACACTGAAGCTTTCTTT
TRBV5-6	TRBJ2-5	14	-	-	CASSLWDTQETQYF	TGTGCCAGCAGCTTATGGGATACGCAAGAGACCCAGTACTTC
TRBV4-1	TRBJ1-5	15	-	once	CASSQENPGVQPQHF	TGCGCCAGCAGCCAAGAGAATCCAGGGGTTCAGCCCCAGCATTTT
TRBV4-1	TRBJ1-4	14	-	-	CASSQEGVFEKLFF	TGCGCCAGCAGCCAAGAGGGGGTCTTCGAAAAACTGTTTTTT
TRBV9	TRBJ2-6	16	-	-	CASSVNREVGANVLTF	TGTGCCAGCAGCGTGAACAGGGAAGTCGGGGCCAACGTCCTGACTTTC
TRBV14	TRBJ2-7	12	-	-	CASSQLRHEQYF	TGTGCCAGCAGCCAACTACGGCACGAGCAGTACTTC
TRBV9	TRBJ2-1	15	TRBD2	once	CASSVVRSGRTEQFF	TGTGCCAGCAGCGTAGTCCGTAGCGGGAGGACTGAGCAGTTCTTC
TRBV19	TRBJ1-1	15	-	-	CASSILQGADTEAFF	TGTGCCAGTAGTATCCTACAGGGCGCGGACACTGAAGCTTTCTTT
TRBV6-1	TRBJ2-5	17	TRBD2	-	CASSERGLGTRVETQYF	TGTGCCAGCAGTGAACGGGGATTGGGGACTAGAGTAGAGACCCAGTACTTC
TRBV5-1	TRBJ2-3	14	TRBD1	-	CASSETGGRDTQYF	TGCGCCAGCAGCGAGACAGGGGGCAGGGATACGCAGTATTTT
TRBV11-1	TRBJ2-1	14	-	-	CASSLVGYDNEQFF	TGTGCCAGCAGCTTAGTTGGCTATGACAATGAGCAGTTCTTC
TRBV28	TRBJ1-1	16	-	-	CASSLRLGQMNTEAFF	TGTGCCAGCAGTTTACGTCTCGGACAGATGAACACTGAAGCTTTCTTT
TRBV28	TRBJ2-7	14	TRBD1	-	CASSRQGHTYEQYF	TGTGCCAGCAGTCGACAGGGGCACACCTACGAGCAGTACTTC
TRBV28	TRBJ1-1	13	-	-	CASSQGIGTEAFF	TGTGCCTCGTCCCAGGGGATAGGCACTGAAGCTTTCTTT
TRBV28	TRBJ2-5	15	TRBD2	-	CASRAWGGAQETQYF	TGTGCCAGCAGGGCCTGGGGGGGAGCTCAAGAGACCCAGTACTTC
TRBV7-6	TRBJ2-7	15	TRBD2	-	CASSPTSLGGSEQYF	TGTGCCAGCAGCCCGACTAGCCTAGGCGGGAGCGAGCAGTACTTC
TRBV15	TRBJ2-7	14	TRBD1	-	CATSTGQGYYEQYF	TGTGCCACCAGCACTGGACAGGGATACTACGAGCAGTACTTC